Listed below are T cell receptor beta chains from one sample, sequenced in a study of Ad26.COV2.S vaccination and SARS-CoV-2 variants. Sequencing was performed with immunoSEQ multiplex PCR; in TCRdb, only in-frame clones are kept and a portion is missing. The repertoire has hundreds of thousands of clones, more than 85% of them found once; the top ten carry roughly 5%. The input for sequencing was peripheral blood, taken in a trial of Ad26.COV2.S vaccine versus placebo. These receptors all stem from a person between 18 and 65 years old who received the Ad26.COV2.S COVID-19 vaccine or a placebo. Each CDR3 is given with its conserved first and last residue.

v_gene: TRBV6-5
j_gene: TRBJ2-7
CDR3aa: CASSYTGTGVREQYF

v_gene: TRBV9
j_gene: TRBJ2-2
CDR3aa: CASKAGLTGELFF

v_gene: TRBV7-6
j_gene: TRBJ1-1
CDR3aa: CASSRGRNTEAFF

v_gene: TRBV9
j_gene: TRBJ1-1
CDR3aa: CASSPSRTGGTEAFF

v_gene: TRBV6-2/TRBV6-3
j_gene: TRBJ2-5
CDR3aa: CASSYLGTYQETQYF

v_gene: TRBV6-2/TRBV6-3
j_gene: TRBJ2-2
CDR3aa: CASSSARAGTGELFF

v_gene: TRBV28
j_gene: TRBJ1-6
CDR3aa: CASSLIENSPLHF

v_gene: TRBV7-9
j_gene: TRBJ1-6
CDR3aa: CASSLGTGRNSPLHF

v_gene: TRBV6-1
j_gene: TRBJ2-5
CDR3aa: CASSEAGTGTQYF

v_gene: TRBV2
j_gene: TRBJ2-1
CDR3aa: CASSAQGVHNEQFF

v_gene: TRBV4-2
j_gene: TRBJ2-3
CDR3aa: CASSQDSGTGADTQYF

v_gene: TRBV10-3
j_gene: TRBJ1-5
CDR3aa: CAIRRDTNQPQHF

v_gene: TRBV7-2
j_gene: TRBJ1-2
CDR3aa: CASSRGTGGGSGYTF

v_gene: TRBV19
j_gene: TRBJ2-5
CDR3aa: CASSRYSGVQETQYF

v_gene: TRBV5-1
j_gene: TRBJ2-2
CDR3aa: CASSLGTNTGELFF

v_gene: TRBV6-5
j_gene: TRBJ2-5
CDR3aa: CASNPRAGAKTQYF

v_gene: TRBV3-1/TRBV3-2
j_gene: TRBJ2-1
CDR3aa: CASSLQGRSYNEQFF

v_gene: TRBV5-1
j_gene: TRBJ2-5
CDR3aa: CASSLGQGAQETQYF

v_gene: TRBV6-5
j_gene: TRBJ2-2
CDR3aa: CASSYSTFPTGELFF

v_gene: TRBV30
j_gene: TRBJ2-2
CDR3aa: CAWNRAGGPRTGELFF

v_gene: TRBV10-2
j_gene: TRBJ1-1
CDR3aa: CASSEWGVSPEAFF

v_gene: TRBV7-2
j_gene: TRBJ2-2
CDR3aa: CASSTRGPNTGELFF

v_gene: TRBV4-1
j_gene: TRBJ2-5
CDR3aa: CASSQPGHPQETQYF

v_gene: TRBV4-2
j_gene: TRBJ1-2
CDR3aa: CASRPGGDYGYTF

v_gene: TRBV9
j_gene: TRBJ1-4
CDR3aa: CASSVKDGRRLFF

v_gene: TRBV19
j_gene: TRBJ1-1
CDR3aa: CASNGQGARTEAFF

v_gene: TRBV29-1
j_gene: TRBJ2-7
CDR3aa: CSVAKDPSYEQYF

v_gene: TRBV6-5
j_gene: TRBJ2-1
CDR3aa: CASRRDREPYNEQFF

v_gene: TRBV2
j_gene: TRBJ2-2
CDR3aa: CASSRQGDTGELFF

v_gene: TRBV6-4
j_gene: TRBJ2-7
CDR3aa: CASSDGTRCIHEQYF

v_gene: TRBV2
j_gene: TRBJ2-5
CDR3aa: CASSESLGLAGARETQYF

v_gene: TRBV9
j_gene: TRBJ1-2
CDR3aa: CASSVDRVFDGYTF

v_gene: TRBV28
j_gene: TRBJ1-3
CDR3aa: CASTSPGNTIYF

v_gene: TRBV4-1
j_gene: TRBJ2-7
CDR3aa: CASSQTGTGTYEQYF

v_gene: TRBV27
j_gene: TRBJ2-1
CDR3aa: CASSHERGLPNEQFF

v_gene: TRBV14
j_gene: TRBJ2-5
CDR3aa: CASSPIQGARKTQYF

v_gene: TRBV5-1
j_gene: TRBJ2-2
CDR3aa: CASSLFTGELFF

v_gene: TRBV2
j_gene: TRBJ1-3
CDR3aa: CASREDFSGNTIYF

v_gene: TRBV4-1
j_gene: TRBJ1-3
CDR3aa: CASSQGFGAGNTIYF

v_gene: TRBV7-9
j_gene: TRBJ2-5
CDR3aa: CASSLELVPGTGKETQYF

v_gene: TRBV30
j_gene: TRBJ1-6
CDR3aa: CAWSVWGNSPLHF

v_gene: TRBV5-4
j_gene: TRBJ2-5
CDR3aa: CASSLFVTQETQYF

v_gene: TRBV29-1
j_gene: TRBJ2-1
CDR3aa: CSVTSGGDEQFF

v_gene: TRBV29-1
j_gene: TRBJ1-2
CDR3aa: CSVEDLARRSGYTF

v_gene: TRBV4-2
j_gene: TRBJ1-1
CDR3aa: CASSQDTGNFAEAFF

v_gene: TRBV6-5
j_gene: TRBJ2-1
CDR3aa: CATKALDRGNEQFF

v_gene: TRBV19
j_gene: TRBJ2-5
CDR3aa: CASSPRAQGAWETQYF

v_gene: TRBV29-1
j_gene: TRBJ1-1
CDR3aa: CSVEAEKGYTEAFF

v_gene: TRBV19
j_gene: TRBJ1-4
CDR3aa: CASSRTGTGEKLFF

v_gene: TRBV5-1
j_gene: TRBJ2-1
CDR3aa: CASSLVTVGNEQFF

v_gene: TRBV7-2
j_gene: TRBJ1-2
CDR3aa: CASSPRTRGGYTF

v_gene: TRBV7-3
j_gene: TRBJ1-1
CDR3aa: CASSSDSNTEAFF

v_gene: TRBV4-2
j_gene: TRBJ2-2
CDR3aa: CASSQEGGNTGELFF